The clone carrying this T cell receptor (beta chain) turned up a few times. Via MiXCR, TCRdb re-called the RT-PCR reads, giving one row per CDR3 protein. The data hold 550,000 to 750,000 distinct CDR3 sequences, with 12% to 15% observed a single time. The V gene lost 6 bases and the J gene lost 6 bases, with 21 bases spanning the gap. This CDR3 has 14 amino acids. CDR1 is DFQATT, CDR2 SNEGSKA, per germline (reference sequence). The specimen sequenced was memory CD4+ T cells from blood. This chain joins TRBV20-1 and TRBJ2-7; D tentatively fits TRBD1 or TRBD2 (5 bases each). This clonotype was sampled from a female donor in good health, serving as a healthy control. CDR3 nucleotides: TGCAGTGCACATCGAACCGGGACCCGGGGCGAGCAGTACTTC. Its translation: CSAHRTGTRGEQYF.